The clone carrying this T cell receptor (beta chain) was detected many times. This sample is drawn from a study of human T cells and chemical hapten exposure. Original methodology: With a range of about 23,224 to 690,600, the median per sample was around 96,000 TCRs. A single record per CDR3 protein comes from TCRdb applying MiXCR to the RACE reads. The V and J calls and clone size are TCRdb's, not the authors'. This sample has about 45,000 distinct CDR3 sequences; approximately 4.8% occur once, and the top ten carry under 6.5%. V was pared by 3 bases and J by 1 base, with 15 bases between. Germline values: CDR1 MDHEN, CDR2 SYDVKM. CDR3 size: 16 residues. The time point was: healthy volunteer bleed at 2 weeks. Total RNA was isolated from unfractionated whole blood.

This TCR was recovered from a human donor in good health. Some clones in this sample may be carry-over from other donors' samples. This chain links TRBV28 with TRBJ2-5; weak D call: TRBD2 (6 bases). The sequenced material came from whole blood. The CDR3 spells CASSFSGGVIQETQYF. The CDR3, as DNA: TGTGCCAGCAGTTTTAGCGGCGGGGTGATCCAAGAGACCCAGTACTTC. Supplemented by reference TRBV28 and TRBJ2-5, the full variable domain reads DVKVTQSSRYLVKRTGEKVFLECVQDMDHENMFWYRQDPGLGLRLIYFSYDVKMKEKGDIPEGYSVSREKKERFSLILESASTNQTSMYLCASSFSGGVIQETQYFGPGTRLLVL.